These 25 T cell receptor beta chains were all obtained from the same sample, sequenced in a study of T cells in Graves' hyperthyroidism and ophthalmopathy. RNA transcripts yielded amplified TCR beta CDR3 regions. Initially, a first-round RT-PCR of the TCR CDR3 employed the HTBI primer set. MiXCR, applied by TCRdb to the multiplex PCR reads, yields one record per CDR3 protein. This table holds 500,000 to 700,000 distinct CDR3 sequences, 16% found once. The sequenced sample was blood. The receptors here all came from a woman between 18 and 30 years old with Graves' hyperthyroidism.

Ten or more counts support this clonotype. V gene TRBV2 combines with J gene TRBJ1-1, with a tentative D call TRBD1 (6 bases). V dropped 7 bases and J dropped 8 bases, with 14 bases sitting between them. The CDR3 is 12 residues long. Germline V gene lookup returns CDR1 SNHLY and CDR2 FYNNEI. CDR3 region: CASTSPDREAFF. In nucleotides, the CDR3 is TGTGCCAGCACCAGCCCTGACAGGGAAGCTTTCTTT.

This clonotype was counted between two and nine times. V is TRBV5-6 and J is TRBJ1-2; 7 bases align to TRBD1. CDR3 length: 15 residues. V was pared by 4 bases and J by 6 bases, with 12 bases of the junction left unmatched. Germline assignment: CDR1 SGHDT and CDR2 YYEEEE. In nucleotides, the CDR3 is TGTGCCAGCAGCCCATACAGACAGGGTCGCGATGGCTACACCTTC. Amino acids: CASSPYRQGRDGYTF.

This clonotype occurred many times. The rearrangement joins TRBV12-3 or TRBV12-4 to TRBJ2-1, with 7 positions matching TRBD2. The ends lost 8 bases at V and 5 bases at J; junction bases unmatched: 6. The CDR3 is 13 amino acids. The CDR3 loop is CASERGLDNEQFF. The CDR3 region has the DNA TGTGCCAGCGAGCGGGGTTTGGACAATGAGCAGTTCTTC.

The gene calls are TRBV7-9 and TRBJ2-1; no clear D. This CDR3 is 12 amino acids long. V was pared by 8 bases and J by 3 bases, with 8 bases between. Germline values: CDR1 SEHNR, CDR2 FQNEAQ (reference sequence). CDR3 loop: CASVKDYNEQFF. The CDR3 coding sequence is TGTGCCAGCGTCAAGGACTACAATGAGCAGTTCTTC.

This clonotype was seen only a few times. V and J are TRBV5-1 and TRBJ2-7, with 10 bases matching TRBD1. This CDR3 is built from 14 residues. Germline values: CDR1 SGHRS, CDR2 YFSETQ. The J segment lost 7 bases and the V segment lost 4 bases, leaving 8 bases of the junction unmatched. CDR3 amino acids: CASSKGTGAHEQYF. The CDR3, as DNA: TGCGCCAGCAGCAAGGGGACAGGGGCGCATGAGCAGTACTTC.

V gene TRBV19 combines with J gene TRBJ2-1; no clear D gene. The V gene's germline CDR1 is LNHDA and CDR2 SQIVND (reference sequence). V dropped 0 bases and J dropped 9 bases, with 9 bases sitting between them. This CDR3 contains 13 residues. CDR3 protein: CASSIDPFSEQFF. In DNA, the CDR3 is TGTGCCAGTAGTATAGACCCCTTTAGTGAGCAGTTCTTC.

The V and J genes are TRBV5-1 and TRBJ2-7; D might be TRBD2 (6 bases). Trimming removed 0 bases at V and 6 bases at J, with 10 bases between. The CDR3 covers 13 residues. The V gene's germline CDR1 is SGHRS and CDR2 YFSETQ. CDR3: CASSLGGAREQYF. CDR3 bases: TGCGCCAGCAGCTTGGGCGGGGCCCGCGAGCAGTACTTC.

On this clonotype: A single base separates this from a much larger clone, so it may be a read error. The gene calls are TRBV9 and TRBJ2-5; 11 nucleotides agree with TRBD2. Germline V gene sequence: CDR1 SGDLS, CDR2 YYNGEE. The CDR3 runs 18 residues. Unmatched junction bases numbered 15, after V lost 3 bases and J lost 5 bases. CDR3 region: CASSAAGTSGSGRETQYF. The CDR3 coding sequence is TGTGCCAGCAGCGCAGCTGGGACTAGCGGATCCGGGCGGGAGACCCAGTACTTC.

This clonotype was detected a few times. The chain has TRBV12-3 or TRBV12-4 and TRBJ1-1, with 7 nucleotides matching TRBD1. Trimming cost V 7 bases and J 8 bases; bases outside gene matches: 19. This CDR3 has 16 amino acids. This chain's CDR3 is CASTEVDREPPYEAFF. DNA of the CDR3: TGTGCCAGCACAGAAGTTGACAGGGAGCCCCCCTACGAAGCTTTCTTT.

This clonotype was counted ten times or more. This chain uses TRBV6-1 with TRBJ1-4; D remains unclear. Trimming cost V 1 base and J 8 bases, with 11 bases left between them. The CDR3 covers 14 residues. Germline loops: CDR1 MNHNS, CDR2 SASEGT. The CDR3 DNA follows: TGTGCCAGCAGTGAAGGAGGCACCAGGGAAAAACTGTTTTTT. As protein: CASSEGGTREKLFF.

This clonotype was detected ten times or more. CDR3 in amino acids: CASSLGLAGEQFF. In DNA form, the CDR3 reads TGTGCCAGCAGCTTGGGGCTAGCGGGAGAGCAGTTCTTC. The chain uses TRBV5-6 and TRBJ2-1; the match to TRBD2 covers 9 bases. Unmatched junction bases numbered 2, after V lost 0 bases and J lost 10 bases. The CDR3 loop spans 13 amino acids. Germline lookup yields CDR1 SGHDT and CDR2 YYEEEE. The whole variable domain, filled in from reference TRBV5-6 and TRBJ2-1, reads DAGVTQSPTHLIKTRGQQVTLRCSPKSGHDTVSWYQQALGQGPQFIFQYYEEEERQRGNFPDRFSGHQFPNYSSELNVNALLLGDSALYLCASSLGLAGEQFFGPGTRLTVL.

This clonotype showed up many times. The chain combines TRBV28 with TRBJ2-1, with 12 bases fitting TRBD2. CDR1 MDHEN and CDR2 SYDVKM come from the germline V gene. The CDR3 runs to 16 residues. J lost 15 bases, V lost 4 bases, and 16 bases had no gene match. CDR3 amino acids: CASSSLSSGRDRDGFF. The CDR3 DNA reads TGTGCCAGCAGTTCCCTGTCTAGCGGGAGGGATCGAGATGGGTTCTTC.

This clonotype was recorded at least ten times. V and J are TRBV27 and TRBJ1-1, with 7 bases fitting TRBD1. V lost 6 bases, J lost 5 bases, and 9 bases stayed unmatched. The CDR3 has 14 amino acids. Germline V lookup: CDR1 MNHEY, CDR2 SMNVEV (reference sequence). The chain's CDR3 is CASSPRGGRTEAFF. The CDR3 DNA sequence: TGTGCCAGCAGCCCCAGGGGGGGACGGACTGAAGCTTTCTTT.

This clonotype has more than one count but fewer than ten. The V gene is TRBV7-6, the J gene TRBJ1-2, with D tentatively TRBD1 (5 bases). The CDR3 spans 15 residues. V lost 2 bases and J 2 bases, leaving 12 bases between the germline ends. Germline lookup yields CDR1 SGHVS and CDR2 FNYEAQ. The CDR3: CASSLLVQGNYGYTF. CDR3 nucleotide sequence: TGTGCCAGCAGCTTATTAGTTCAGGGCAACTATGGCTACACCTTC.

The gene calls are TRBV7-9 and TRBJ1-1; D is unclear. This CDR3 is 16 amino acids long. Trimming took 1 base from V and 4 from J, leaving 16 bases between them. Germline lookup yields CDR1 SEHNR and CDR2 FQNEAQ (reference sequence). The CDR3 region is CASSLEGGTPRTEAFF. For the CDR3, the DNA is TGTGCCAGCAGCTTAGAGGGAGGTACCCCCCGCACTGAAGCTTTCTTT.

This clonotype was detected a few times. V usage is TRBV2 and J usage is TRBJ2-2; D is tentatively TRBD1 or TRBD2 (5 bases each). Trimming pared 0 bases from V and 9 bases from J, leaving 11 bases between. CDR1 is SNHLY and CDR2 is FYNNEI in the germline V gene. The CDR3 length is 14 residues. The CDR3 coding sequence is TGTGCCAGCAGTGAAGCGCTCCGGGGACGGGAGCTGTTTTTT. Protein: CASSEALRGRELFF. Complete variable domain (other parts from reference TRBV2 and TRBJ2-2): EPEVTQTPSHQVTQMGQEVILRCVPISNHLYFYWYRQILGQKVEFLVSFYNNEISEKSEIFDDQFSVERPDGSNFTLKIRSTKLEDSAMYFCASSEALRGRELFFGEGSRLTVL.

The chain is built from TRBV28 and TRBJ1-3, with 8 positions matching TRBD1. The CDR3 runs 16 residues. Per germline, CDR1 MDHEN and CDR2 SYDVKM. Trimming cost V 5 bases and J 3 bases; bases outside gene matches: 9. Written as DNA, the CDR3 is TGTGCCAGCAGTGCCCCAGGGGGCGCTTTTGGAAACACCATATATTTT. Amino acids: CASSAPGGAFGNTIYF.

This clonotype was observed many times. The chain is built from TRBV20-1 and TRBJ2-3, with D uncertain. The CDR3 is 14 residues long. The ends were cut back, 0 bases at V and 9 bases at J, with 16 bases in the middle. CDR1 is DFQATT and CDR2 is SNEGSKA in the germline V gene (reference sequence). CDR3: CSARDWVRAGTQYF. The CDR3 DNA reads TGCAGTGCTAGAGATTGGGTCCGGGCCGGCACGCAGTATTTT.

To note about this clonotype: Since no conserved phenylalanine or tryptophan closes the CDR3, a read error is the likely cause. This rearrangement joins TRBV12-3 or TRBV12-4 to TRBJ1-1; D gene ambiguous. V gave up 6 bases and J gave up 5 bases, with 10 bases separating them. The CDR3 has 12 amino acids. This chain's CDR3 is CASRDGGTEAFL. CDR3 nucleotides: TGTGCCAGCAGGGACGGAGGAACTGAAGCTTTCCTT.

Only a few counts were recorded for this clonotype. J is TRBJ1-4 and V is TRBV28; D gene unclear. CDR3 length equals 14 residues. V shed 5 bases and J shed 7 bases, with 14 bases lying between them. Germline loops: CDR1 MDHEN, CDR2 SYDVKM. Here the CDR3 reads CASSLKGVIEKLFF. CDR3 DNA: TGTGCCAGCAGTCTGAAGGGAGTTATTGAAAAACTGTTTTTT.

This clonotype was seen more than once but under ten times. The chain combines TRBV19 with TRBJ2-1, with D maybe TRBD2 (5 bases). Between the trimmed V and J ends, which lost 5 bases and 6 bases, there was a span of 17 bases. The CDR3 has 15 residues. Germline V gene data show CDR1 as LNHDA and CDR2 as SQIVND (reference sequence). The DNA of the CDR3 is TGTGCCAGTAGTGATGGCGGAGGAGGACTCAATGAGCAGTTCTTC. Translated, it gives CASSDGGGGLNEQFF.

There are a few counts of this clonotype. This chain connects TRBV12-3 or TRBV12-4 to TRBJ2-1; 7 bases map to TRBD2. After removal of 1 base from V and 0 bases from J, the junction contained 6 bases not matched to a gene. The CDR3 contains 17 residues. This CDR3 is CASSLGDGGTSYNEQFF. The CDR3 nucleotides read TGTGCCAGCAGTTTAGGTGACGGGGGGACCTCCTACAATGAGCAGTTCTTC.

As to this clonotype: A read error is possible here, since a much larger clone lies one base away. The chain employs TRBV6-1 and TRBJ1-4; D uncertain. Germline V gives CDR1 MNHNS, CDR2 SASEGT. This CDR3 comprises 15 residues. The CDR3 region is CASSEWSATNEKLLF. CDR3 bases: TGTGCCAGCAGTGAATGGTCGGCAACTAATGAAAAACTGCTTTTT.

With respect to this clonotype: This CDR3 is missing its conserved last phenylalanine or tryptophan, likely due to a read error. The V gene is TRBV30, the J gene TRBJ2-3, with 11 bases identical to TRBD2. Losses at the gene ends were 3 bases for V and 1 base for J; bases not matched to a gene: 3. Germline V gene sequence: CDR1 GTSNPN, CDR2 SVGIG (reference sequence). The CDR3 extends over 15 amino acids. This CDR3 reads CAWRVAGGGTDTQYS. DNA of the CDR3: TGTGCCTGGAGGGTAGCGGGAGGGGGCACAGATACGCAGTATTCT.

The sample holds many counts of this clonotype. The rearrangement links TRBV30 to TRBJ1-2; D may be TRBD1 (5 bases). The CDR3 length is 14 residues. In germline, CDR1 is GTSNPN, CDR2 SVGIG (reference sequence). Trimming cost V 4 bases and J 3 bases, with 15 bases left between them. DNA for the CDR3: TGTGCCTGGACCCCGGGACTAACTCACTATGGCTACACCTTC. Protein sequence: CAWTPGLTHYGYTF.